One TCR beta chain is described in this entry. This entry comes from a study of blood T cell repertoires in COVID-19. The CDR3 spans 18 residues. The trim removed 2 bases at V and 5 bases at J, leaving 15 bases unmatched. Germline assignment: CDR1 SNHLY and CDR2 FYNNEI. Original analysis: Quantification of nucleated cells was approximated via reference gene primer amplification. Method: immunoSEQ multiplex PCR; TCRdb's copy keeps in-frame clones and lacks some. D and trimming come from the DNA, and the V and J calls and clone size come from that table. The sample includes tens of thousands of clones, roughly 90% of them seen just once.

The material sequenced was peripheral blood. The V call is TRBV2, the J call TRBJ2-5; 9 bases line up with TRBD2. The TCR was taken from a human donor in a cohort sampled during active COVID-19. In nucleotides, the CDR3 is TGTGCCAGCAGTGAATTGGGGTCACTAGCGGGCCCGGCGGAGACCCAGTACTTC. Translated, it gives CASSELGSLAGPAETQYF. The variable domain in full, with the rest retrieved from reference TRBV2 and TRBJ2-5, is EPEVTQTPSHQVTQMGQEVILRCVPISNHLYFYWYRQILGQKVEFLVSFYNNEISEKSEIFDDQFSVERPDGSNFTLKIRSTKLEDSAMYFCASSELGSLAGPAETQYFGPGTRLLVL.